Shown below are 21 T cell receptor beta chains from a single sample sequenced in a study of T cell changes during pregnancy in multiple sclerosis. Clones were read by immunoSEQ multiplex PCR, and TCRdb kept only the in-frame ones, dropping some. The data hold 85,000 to 100,000 clones, with roughly 92% observed a single time. This material consisted of peripheral blood, taken after pregnancy. The receptors stem from a female donor with multiple sclerosis, enrolled in a pregnancy study.

The V call is TRBV19, the J call TRBJ2-7, with 10 bases that match TRBD1. CDR1 is LNHDA and CDR2 is SQIVND in the germline V gene (reference sequence). V lost 5 bases to trimming and J lost 0 bases; unmatched junction nucleotides: 4. The CDR3 runs 15 residues. As DNA, the CDR3 is TGTGCCAGTAGTTACGGACAGGGGGTCTCCTACGAGCAGTACTTC. Amino acid sequence: CASSYGQGVSYEQYF. The entire variable domain, with the rest obtained from reference TRBV19 and TRBJ2-7, is as follows: DGGITQSPKYLFRKEGQNVTLSCEQNLNHDAMYWYRQDPGQGLRLIYYSQIVNDFQKGDIAEGYSVSREKKESFPLTVTSAQKNPTAFYLCASSYGQGVSYEQYFGPGTRLTVT.

J is TRBJ1-2 and V is TRBV29-1; 9 bases map to TRBD1. V was pared by 2 bases and J by 0 bases, with 4 bases of the junction left unmatched. Germline V gene sequence: CDR1 SQVTM, CDR2 ANQGSEA. CDR3 length: 15 amino acids. Here the CDR3 DNA reads TGCAGCGTTGAATCGGGACAGGGAGCTAACTATGGCTACACCTTC. This sequence encodes CSVESGQGANYGYTF.

The rearrangement joins TRBV4-2 to TRBJ2-1; 14 bases match TRBD2. V was pared by 0 bases and J by 10 bases, with 5 bases of the junction left unmatched. This CDR3 spans 16 amino acids. Germline loops: CDR1 LGHNA, CDR2 YNFKEQ. This CDR3 reads CASSQDLGLAGGEQFF. CDR3 DNA: TGTGCCAGCAGCCAAGATCTCGGACTAGCGGGAGGCGAGCAGTTCTTC.

In this sample, this clone turned up once. This chain links TRBV7-8 with TRBJ2-5, with D hard to call. Looked up from germline, CDR1 is SGHVS and CDR2 is FQNEAQ. This CDR3 is 14 amino acids long. V was clipped by 5 bases and J by 1 base, with 11 bases between them. The CDR3 nucleotides are TGTGCCAGCAGCCTAAGACAACCCCAAGAGACCCAGTACTTC. The encoded protein is CASSLRQPQETQYF.

A single count supports this clone. J is TRBJ2-5 and V is TRBV5-8; 7 bases match TRBD2. CDR3 length equals 19 residues. The trim removed 4 bases at V and 1 base at J, leaving 19 bases unmatched. Germline V gene data show CDR1 as SGHTS and CDR2 as YDEGEE. CDR3 region: CASSRGGSLAEMPQETQYF. The CDR3 DNA reads as TGTGCCAGCAGCCGGGGCGGGTCGCTAGCGGAAATGCCCCAAGAGACCCAGTACTTC.

The V and J genes are TRBV29-1 and TRBJ1-1; D is possibly TRBD1 (6 bases). The V gene's germline CDR1 is SQVTM and CDR2 ANQGSEA. Trimming removed 4 bases from V and 1 base from J, with 10 bases in between. The CDR3 consists of 13 residues. DNA for the CDR3: TGCAGCGTTGCCCACAGGGCGAACACTGAAGCTTTCTTT. Protein product: CSVAHRANTEAFF.

The chain couples TRBV7-9 to TRBJ2-1, with D perhaps TRBD1 (5 bases). This CDR3 has 14 amino acids. Germline V gene lookup returns CDR1 SEHNR and CDR2 FQNEAQ (reference sequence). Trimming stripped 5 bases from V and 3 bases from J, with 11 bases between. The CDR3 reads CASSPRQNYNEQFF. The CDR3 nucleotides are TGTGCCAGCAGCCCGAGACAGAACTACAATGAGCAGTTCTTC.

The sample holds one count of this clone. The chain carries TRBV5-6 and TRBJ2-1; maybe TRBD2 (6 bases). Trimming left V 4 bases short and J 4 bases short, with 12 bases between. Germline CDR1 reads SGHDT; CDR2 reads YYEEEE. This CDR3 comprises 14 residues. This chain's CDR3 is CASSPGLLYNEQFF. The CDR3 DNA follows: TGTGCCAGCAGCCCGGGACTTCTTTACAATGAGCAGTTCTTC.

The chain links TRBV13 to TRBJ2-7, with 13 bases identical to TRBD2. V was clipped by 4 bases and J by 2 bases; unmatched bases: 2. Germline CDR1 is PRHDT and CDR2 is FYEKMQ (reference sequence). The CDR3 sequence is 15 residues long. Here the CDR3 DNA reads TGTGCCAGCAGCTCCGGACTAGCGGGAGCCTACGAGCAGTACTTC. Translated, it gives CASSSGLAGAYEQYF. The whole variable domain, remainder taken from reference TRBV13 and TRBJ2-7, is AAGVIQSPRHLIKEKRETATLKCYPIPRHDTVYWYQQGPGQDPQFLISFYEKMQSDKGSIPDRFSAQQFSDYHSELNMSSLELGDSALYFCASSSGLAGAYEQYFGPGTRLTVT.

This clone was seen only once. The rearrangement joins TRBV5-5 to TRBJ2-1; D unclear. Deletions cut 1 base from V and 9 bases from J, with 14 bases between. Per germline, CDR1 SGHKS and CDR2 YYEKEE (reference sequence). The CDR3 contains 14 residues. CDR3 region: CASSLTALDGEQFF. CDR3 in DNA: TGTGCCAGCAGCTTGACAGCTCTTGATGGTGAGCAGTTCTTC. Full variable domain (remainder filled in from reference TRBV5-5 and TRBJ2-1): DAGVTQSPTHLIKTRGQQVTLRCSPISGHKSVSWYQQVLGQGPQFIFQYYEKEERGRGNFPDRFSARQFPNYSSELNVNALLLGDSALYLCASSLTALDGEQFFGPGTRLTVL.

The CDR3 region has the DNA TGTGCCAGTAGTAATGGCAGGTCTTCTTCGGGGGCCAACGTCCTGACTTTC. Protein sequence: CASSNGRSSSGANVLTF. The chain recombines TRBV19 with TRBJ2-6; D ambiguous. Germline values: CDR1 LNHDA, CDR2 SQIVND (reference sequence). V was trimmed by 4 bases and J by 4 bases, leaving 17 bases between them. The CDR3 spans 17 residues.

J is TRBJ2-7 and V is TRBV11-3; 8 bases are shared with TRBD1. Germline V gene data show CDR1 as SGHNT and CDR2 as YENEEA. CDR3 size: 17 residues. J lost 2 bases, V lost 3 bases, and 12 bases had no gene match. CDR3 sequence reads: CASSFLPGQGATYEQYF. The CDR3 bases are TGTGCCAGCAGCTTCCTCCCAGGACAGGGAGCGACCTACGAGCAGTACTTC.

In this sample, this clone turned up a few times. The chain joins TRBV18 to TRBJ1-2; D is unresolved. V was shortened by 2 bases and J by 2 bases, with 9 bases between the two germline ends. Germline CDR1 reads KGHSH; CDR2 reads LQKENI. There are 14 residues in the CDR3. The CDR3 loop is CASSPSRFNYGYTF. The CDR3 bases are TGTGCCAGCTCACCAAGCCGATTCAACTATGGCTACACCTTC.

CDR3 sequence: CASRKQGAGGYTF. The DNA of the CDR3 is TGTGCCAGCAGAAAACAGGGGGCTGGTGGCTACACCTTC. The J gene is TRBJ1-2, the V gene TRBV6-5; TRBD1 agrees at 9 bases. V gave up 6 bases and J gave up 7 bases; unmatched junction bases: 6. The CDR3 has 13 amino acids. The V gene's germline CDR1 is MNHEY and CDR2 SVGAGI.

This sequence joins TRBV27 and TRBJ1-1, with D tentatively TRBD1 (5 bases). The ends were cut back, 6 bases at V and 0 bases at J, with 11 bases in the middle. The CDR3 runs 14 residues. Germline V gives CDR1 MNHEY, CDR2 SMNVEV (reference sequence). The CDR3 DNA reads as TGTGCCAGCAGCCGGGGGGGGGTGAACACTGAAGCTTTCTTT. Its protein product is CASSRGGVNTEAFF.

This chain connects TRBV7-8 to TRBJ1-1; the D gene is possibly TRBD1 (5 bases). Germline V gene sequence: CDR1 SGHVS, CDR2 FQNEAQ. The V gene lost 5 bases and the J gene lost 4 bases, with 11 bases spanning the gap. CDR3 length: 13 residues. CDR3: CASSPGGSTEAFF. CDR3 nucleotide sequence: TGTGCCAGCAGCCCCGGGGGGAGCACTGAAGCTTTCTTT. The whole variable domain, remainder taken from reference TRBV7-8 and TRBJ1-1, is GAGVSQSPRYKVAKRGQDVALRCDPISGHVSLFWYQQALGQGPEFLTYFQNEAQLDKSGLPSDRFFAERPEGSVSTLKIQRTQQEDSAVYLCASSPGGSTEAFFGQGTRLTVV.

This rearrangement joins TRBV11-2 to TRBJ1-1; tentatively, D is TRBD1 (6 bases). Per the germline V gene, CDR1 is SGHAT and CDR2 is FQNNGV. The CDR3 covers 17 residues. Trimming took off 1 base at V and 4 bases at J, with 19 bases between the two ends. CDR3 sequence: CASSLGGRGSYGTEAFF. The CDR3 DNA reads as TGTGCCAGCAGCTTAGGAGGCAGGGGATCTTACGGCACTGAAGCTTTCTTT.

The chain employs TRBV5-4 and TRBJ2-7; 7 nucleotides align to TRBD2. V dropped 4 bases and J dropped 5; count of bases not matched to a gene: 9. The CDR3 length is 14 residues. Germline-derived CDR1 and CDR2 are SGHNT and YYREEE (reference sequence). The CDR3 loop reads CASSPRTSPHEQYF. In DNA, the CDR3 is TGTGCCAGCAGCCCGAGGACTAGTCCCCACGAGCAGTACTTC.

This chain uses TRBV4-2 with TRBJ2-7, with 8 nucleotides matching TRBD1. V dropped 1 base and J dropped 13; count of bases not matched to a gene: 3. Germline lookup yields CDR1 LGHNA and CDR2 YNFKEQ. The CDR3 loop spans 11 amino acids. Here the CDR3 DNA reads TGTGCCAGCAGCCAAGGGACAGGGTTTTACTTC. Protein sequence: CASSQGTGFYF.

The chain uses TRBV12-5 and TRBJ2-1; 7 bases are shared with TRBD2. The CDR3 covers 16 residues. V dropped 0 bases and J dropped 3; count of bases not matched to a gene: 5. CDR1 is LGHNT and CDR2 is FRNRAP in the germline V gene. CDR3 DNA sequence: TGTGCTAGTGGTTTGGTAAGGTGGGAGGGCTACAATGAGCAGTTCTTC. Translation gives CASGLVRWEGYNEQFF.

This clone was recorded only once. The chain uses TRBV9 and TRBJ2-5; 8 bases align to TRBD1. The trim removed 3 bases at V and 4 bases at J, leaving 5 bases unmatched. The CDR3 is made up of 14 amino acids. Per the germline V gene, CDR1 is SGDLS and CDR2 is YYNGEE. CDR3 DNA sequence: TGTGCCAGCAGCGGAGGACAGGGAGGAGAGACCCAGTACTTC. The encoded protein is CASSGGQGGETQYF.